This entry lists 27 T cell receptor beta chains sequenced from one sample in a study of T cell repertoires in cytomegalovirus infection. These TCRs are of unknown antigen specificity. One entry per CDR3 protein, called by TCRdb with MiXCR from the reads. The data contain 110,000 or so distinct CDR3 sequences, around 30% of them singletons. The material sequenced was CD8+ T cells from cultured PBMCs, taken from culture after CMV antigen stimulation. The source is a human donor in good health (CMV status not recorded). Some clones in this sample may be carry-over from other donors' samples.

The table lists this clonotype with a count of one. The V call is TRBV27, the J call TRBJ2-7; tentatively, D is TRBD2 (6 bases). The germline V gene encodes CDR1 MNHEY and CDR2 SMNVEV (reference sequence). Trimming removed 4 bases from V and 2 bases from J, with 21 bases in between. This CDR3 has 17 residues. CDR3 residues: CASSSVIGGRRTYEQYF. CDR3 DNA sequence: TGTGCCAGCAGTTCGGTAATTGGGGGGAGAAGGACCTACGAGCAGTACTTC.

The chain recombines TRBV7-8 with TRBJ1-1; D perhaps matches TRBD1 (5 bases). This CDR3 is 14 amino acids long. Looked up from germline, CDR1 is SGHVS and CDR2 is FQNEAQ. Between the trimmed V and J ends, which lost 3 bases and 5 bases, there was a span of 13 bases. The CDR3 DNA is TGTGCCAGCAGCTTCATGACGGGGCCGACTGAAGCTTTCTTT. Encoded protein: CASSFMTGPTEAFF.

The table lists this clonotype with many counts. The V call is TRBV7-8, the J call TRBJ2-1; tentative D call: TRBD2 (7 bases). The CDR3 spans 16 residues. Germline CDR1 reads SGHVS; CDR2 reads FQNEAQ. Trimming removed 2 bases from V and 7 bases from J, with 18 bases in between. CDR3 DNA sequence: TGTGCCAGCAGCTTATGGGGGGGCAGGGCTGCGAATGAGCAGTTCTTC. Residues: CASSLWGGRAANEQFF.

This clonotype was recorded a few times. The chain combines TRBV7-2 with TRBJ2-7; D possibly corresponds to TRBD1 (5 bases). Germline V gene sequence: CDR1 SGHTA, CDR2 FQGNSA. This CDR3 has 13 residues. V was trimmed by 5 bases and J by 2 bases, leaving 10 bases between them. In DNA, the CDR3 is TGTGCCAGCAGCGCCGGACAAACCTACGAGCAGTACTTC. It is translated as CASSAGQTYEQYF.

The table lists this clonotype with many counts. V usage is TRBV7-6 and J usage is TRBJ2-1; the match to TRBD2 covers 10 bases. The CDR3 runs 16 residues. The J segment lost 6 bases and the V segment lost 5 bases, leaving 10 bases of the junction unmatched. CDR1 is SGHVS and CDR2 is FNYEAQ in the germline V gene. Here the CDR3 reads CASSDDQRGGFNEQFF. CDR3 in DNA: TGTGCCAGCAGCGACGATCAGCGGGGGGGATTCAATGAGCAGTTCTTC. Looking up the rest from reference TRBV7-6 and TRBJ2-1 gives the full variable domain: GAGVSQSPRYKVTKRGQDVALRCDPISGHVSLYWYRQALGQGPEFLTYFNYEAQQDKSGLPNDRFSAERPEGSISTLTIQRTEQRDSAMYRCASSDDQRGGFNEQFFGPGTRLTVL.

The chain couples TRBV2 to TRBJ2-1, with 10 bases identical to TRBD1. The CDR3 contains 15 residues. CDR1 is SNHLY and CDR2 is FYNNEI in the germline V gene. The V and J ends lost 8 bases and 4 bases, in that order; junction bases with no gene match: 8. CDR3 sequence reads: CASPDRGRGYNEQFF. The CDR3 coding sequence is TGTGCCAGCCCCGACAGGGGGCGGGGTTACAATGAGCAGTTCTTC.

There are many counts of this clonotype. The chain recombines TRBV6-5 with TRBJ2-1; 7 bases fit TRBD1. J gave up 0 bases and V 6 bases, and 5 bases lay outside the gene matches. The CDR3 is made up of 15 amino acids. Per the germline V gene, CDR1 is MNHEY and CDR2 is SVGAGI. The CDR3 loop is CASSQGQSSYNEQFF. The CDR3 nucleotides read TGTGCCAGCAGCCAGGGACAGAGCTCCTACAATGAGCAGTTCTTC.

Many counts were recorded for this clonotype. V usage is TRBV7-6 and J usage is TRBJ1-1; TRBD1 is a possible D gene (6 bases). V was trimmed by 1 base and J by 0 bases, leaving 15 bases between them. CDR1 and CDR2 (germline): SGHVS, FNYEAQ. This CDR3 spans 17 amino acids. The CDR3 protein is CASSLVGGGHLNTEAFF. The CDR3 DNA reads TGTGCCAGCAGCTTAGTAGGGGGGGGGCACCTGAACACTGAAGCTTTCTTT.

CDR3 DNA: TGTGCCAGCAGCTTCGGATCAACCGAGCAGTACTTC. The encoded protein is CASSFGSTEQYF. The genes are TRBV5-6 and TRBJ2-7, with unresolved D. The V and J ends lost 2 bases and 6 bases respectively, with 9 bases between them. There are 12 residues in the CDR3. CDR1 and CDR2 (germline): SGHDT, YYEEEE.

This clonotype has ten or more counts. The V and J genes are TRBV6-6 and TRBJ1-1, with 9 bases lining up with TRBD1. CDR3 length: 11 amino acids. V lost 11 bases, J lost 7 bases, and 5 bases stayed unmatched. The germline V gene has CDR1 MNHNY and CDR2 SVGAGI (reference sequence). DNA for the CDR3: TGTGCCTCGACAGGGGGGATTGAAGCTTTCTTT. It yields the protein CASTGGIEAFF.

This clonotype was seen a single time. This rearrangement joins TRBV5-4 to TRBJ2-5; D gene ambiguous. This CDR3 has 14 residues. Between the trimmed V and J ends, which lost 3 bases and 1 base, there was a span of 10 bases. Germline-derived CDR1 and CDR2 are SGHNT and YYREEE (reference sequence). In nucleotides, the CDR3 is TGTGCCAGCAGCTCACCGCAGATCCAAGAGACCCAGTACTTC. This codes for CASSSPQIQETQYF.

As DNA, the CDR3 is TGTGCCAGTAGTTCCGGTCCAGGGGGCGGCTACACCTTC. Translation gives CASSSGPGGGYTF. The chain carries TRBV19 and TRBJ1-2, with 8 positions matching TRBD1. The germline CDR1 and CDR2 sequences are LNHDA and SQIVND (reference sequence). After removal of 5 bases from V and 8 bases from J, the junction contained 7 bases not matched to a gene. CDR3 length: 13 amino acids.

In its sample, this clonotype was seen many times. As DNA, the CDR3 is TGTGCCAGCAGTGACGATGCGTCGGGGCTTGGCTACACCTTC. Amino acids: CASSDDASGLGYTF. J is TRBJ1-2 and V is TRBV6-1, with D perhaps TRBD1 (5 bases). Germline values: CDR1 MNHNS, CDR2 SASEGT. The CDR3 is 14 amino acids. V was cut by 3 bases and J by 7 bases, with 15 bases left in between.

This clonotype was detected a few times. The chain links TRBV6-1 to TRBJ2-5; 8 positions match TRBD2. CDR3 length: 16 residues. The V gene's germline CDR1 is MNHNS and CDR2 SASEGT. The ends lost 7 bases at V and 2 bases at J; junction bases unmatched: 12. The CDR3 bases are TGTGCCAGCAAACTTAGCGGGGCTTATCTGCAAGAGACCCAGTACTTC. This sequence encodes CASKLSGAYLQETQYF.

The rearrangement joins TRBV29-1 to TRBJ1-1; no definite D call. In germline, CDR1 is SQVTM, CDR2 ANQGSEA. The V end was cut by 5 bases, the J end by 4 bases, with 11 bases between. This CDR3 region has 12 residues. CDR3 region: CSVHSGITEAFF. CDR3 nucleotide sequence: TGCAGCGTTCATTCGGGGATCACTGAAGCTTTCTTT.

The gene calls are TRBV24-1 and TRBJ2-2; D may be TRBD2 (5 bases). The CDR3 loop spans 15 amino acids. Trimming stripped 0 bases from V and 8 bases from J, with 12 bases between. Germline V gene sequence: CDR1 KGHDR, CDR2 SFDVKD. This chain's CDR3 is CATSDLPPGLGELFF. In nucleotides, the CDR3 is TGTGCCACCAGTGATTTGCCGCCGGGATTGGGGGAGCTGTTTTTT.

This sequence joins TRBV5-1 and TRBJ2-7, with D unresolved. Germline V gives CDR1 SGHRS, CDR2 YFSETQ. V was clipped by 2 bases and J by 1 base, with 7 bases between them. CDR3 length: 13 residues. DNA for the CDR3: TGCGCCAGCAGCTTTGGCGGTTCCTACGAGCAGTACTTC. Its translation: CASSFGGSYEQYF.

This clonotype has ten or more counts. V gene TRBV7-6 combines with J gene TRBJ2-1; 8 nucleotides match TRBD1. J lost 6 bases, V lost 5 bases, and 9 bases had no gene match. The CDR3 is 15 amino acids. Germline-derived CDR1 and CDR2 are SGHVS and FNYEAQ. CDR3 residues: CASSQGQGMVNEQFF. In DNA form, the CDR3 reads TGTGCCAGCAGCCAAGGACAGGGTATGGTCAATGAGCAGTTCTTC.

The chain carries TRBV7-2 and TRBJ2-7; the match to TRBD1 covers 7 bases. The CDR3 contains 17 residues. The junction had 11 bases not matched to a gene; V was cut back by 3 bases and J by 0 bases. Germline CDR1 reads SGHTA; CDR2 reads FQGNSA. Here the CDR3 DNA reads TGTGCCAGCAGCTTCAGGATACAGGGGCCGAGCTCCTACGAGCAGTACTTC. Its translation: CASSFRIQGPSSYEQYF.

As to this clonotype: A junction boundary mismatches the germline segment, possibly from a read error. V and J are TRBV7-9 and TRBJ2-2; 8 nucleotides agree with TRBD1. CDR1 and CDR2 (germline): SEHNR, FQNEAQ (reference sequence). The CDR3 extends over 13 amino acids. The CDR3 sequence is CASSRGLGGELFF. The DNA for the CDR3 is TGTGCTAGCAGCAGGGGGCTAGGCGGGGAGCTGTTTTTT.

This clonotype was observed many times. The chain joins TRBV20-1 to TRBJ2-5, with unresolved D. V was cut by 5 bases and J by 2 bases, with 9 bases left in between. The CDR3 is made up of 12 amino acids. Germline lookup yields CDR1 DFQATT and CDR2 SNEGSKA (reference sequence). The CDR3 loop is CSAPRLQETQYF. The CDR3, as DNA: TGCAGTGCTCCTCGACTGCAAGAGACCCAGTACTTC.

This clonotype was observed a few times. The genes are TRBV3-1 and TRBJ1-4; no definite D call. V shed 8 bases and J shed 3 bases, with 22 bases lying between them. The CDR3 contains 17 residues. From germline, CDR1 is LGHDT and CDR2 YNNKEL (reference sequence). The CDR3 sequence is CASGRLTWGVANEKLFF. The CDR3 nucleotides are TGTGCCAGCGGGCGTCTGACCTGGGGAGTGGCTAATGAAAAACTGTTTTTT.

The V gene is TRBV7-6, the J gene TRBJ1-1; D is unclear. Germline V gene sequence: CDR1 SGHVS, CDR2 FNYEAQ. The V and J ends lost 5 bases and 2 bases respectively, with 12 bases between them. The CDR3 extends over 14 amino acids. The CDR3 sequence is CASSKGLTNTEAFF. The CDR3 DNA reads TGTGCCAGCAGCAAAGGACTGACTAACACTGAAGCTTTCTTT. Using reference TRBV7-6 and TRBJ1-1 for the parts outside the CDR3, the full variable domain is GAGVSQSPRYKVTKRGQDVALRCDPISGHVSLYWYRQALGQGPEFLTYFNYEAQQDKSGLPNDRFSAERPEGSISTLTIQRTEQRDSAMYRCASSKGLTNTEAFFGQGTRLTVV.

The chain combines TRBV3-1 with TRBJ1-4; no reliable D call. Trimming stripped 1 base from V and 2 bases from J, with 5 bases between. The germline CDR1 and CDR2 sequences are LGHDT and YNNKEL (reference sequence). The CDR3 sequence is 14 residues long. The CDR3: CASSQGATNEKLFF. In nucleotides, the CDR3 is TGTGCCAGCAGCCAAGGAGCGACTAATGAAAAACTGTTTTTT.

The V gene is TRBV9, the J gene TRBJ2-1; the match to TRBD2 covers 10 bases. The CDR3 has 16 amino acids. Germline V gene data show CDR1 as SGDLS and CDR2 as YYNGEE. With 0 bases clipped from V and 5 bases from J, the junction kept 5 bases outside the gene matches. The CDR3 here is CASSVEGTSVDNEQFF. CDR3 DNA: TGTGCCAGCAGCGTAGAGGGGACTAGCGTGGACAATGAGCAGTTCTTC.

The genes are TRBV28 and TRBJ2-1, with D possibly TRBD2 on 5 matching bases. In germline, CDR1 is MDHEN, CDR2 SYDVKM. The CDR3 contains 11 residues. V was cut by 7 bases and J by 8 bases, with 9 bases left in between. The CDR3 sequence: CASNLGDEQFF. The CDR3 DNA is TGTGCCAGCAACCTCGGGGATGAGCAGTTCTTC.

This clonotype has just a few counts. One junction end does not reproduce the germline sequence, and a read error may be involved. This chain links TRBV5-5 with TRBJ2-7; TRBD1 agrees at 12 bases. The CDR3 is 12 amino acids. Germline V gene lookup returns CDR1 SGHKS and CDR2 YYEKEE (reference sequence). CDR3 residues: CASSGTGGLPSF. CDR3 sequence (DNA): TGTGCCAGCAGCGGGACAGGGGGCCTTCCCTCCTTC.